This T cell receptor beta chain emerged from a study of blood T cell repertoires in COVID-19. Libraries were prepared by immunoSEQ multiplex PCR; TCRdb keeps only in-frame clonotypes and omits some of them. Here the sample spans about 140,000 clones, 88% being singletons. The sequenced sample consisted of peripheral blood. This receptor was taken from a man aged 45-60 years with active or convalescent COVID-19.

CDR3 loop: CASSQGGFTDTQYF. The CDR3 nucleotides read TGTGCCAGCAGCCAAGGGGGCTTCACAGATACGCAGTATTTT. The chain joins TRBV3-1 (or the pseudogene TRBV3-2) to TRBJ2-3; the D gene is possibly TRBD1 (5 bases). CDR3 size: 14 residues. Germline lookup yields CDR1 LGHDT and CDR2 YNNKEL (reference sequence). With 1 base removed from V and 2 bases from J, the gap between germline ends came to 7 bases.